Presented here are 21 T cell receptor beta chains from one specimen sequenced in a study of spatial heterogeneity in lung cancer. From the 5' RACE reads, TCRdb called clonotypes with MiXCR, one entry per CDR3 protein. The table records roughly 4,800 distinct CDR3 sequences, around 19% of them present only once. The time point is: sample taken at primary tumor resection. Whole RNA from tumor, nontumor lung or frozen PBMC was sequenced unsorted. The sequencing used normal lung tissue next to the tumor, collected at surgery. These receptors were obtained from a male donor with early-stage non-small cell lung cancer.

This clonotype rates as medium-sized. CDR3 amino acids: CASSPTIGPTDTQYF. The CDR3 nucleotides read TGCGCCAGCAGTCCTACCATCGGACCCACAGATACGCAGTATTTT. The chain combines TRBV23-1 with TRBJ2-3; no definite D call. TRBV23-1 is an ORF, with its function uncertain. CDR3 size: 15 residues. V gave up 4 bases and J gave up 2 bases, with 13 bases separating them.

J is TRBJ2-1 and V is TRBV10-3; D is perhaps TRBD1 (6 bases). This CDR3 has 14 amino acids. Trimming removed 6 bases at V and 5 bases at J, with 14 bases between. The germline CDR1 and CDR2 sequences are ENHRY and SYGVKD. The CDR3 nucleotides read TGTGCCATCAGGCAGGGGCCGAGGGACAATGAGCAGTTCTTC. Protein product: CAIRQGPRDNEQFF.

Sample share makes this clonotype medium-sized (0.01 to 0.1%). The chain carries TRBV20-1 and TRBJ2-1; D is perhaps TRBD1 (5 bases). Germline V CDR1 and CDR2: DFQATT, SNEGSKA (reference sequence). The CDR3 covers 12 residues. V lost 2 bases and J lost 6, with 8 bases in between. CDR3 in amino acids: CSARRQSNEQFF. DNA for the CDR3: TGCAGTGCTAGAAGACAGAGCAATGAGCAGTTCTTC.

This clonotype is labeled as medium-sized. V gene TRBV7-2 combines with J gene TRBJ2-1, with D perhaps matching TRBD2 (6 bases). Germline values: CDR1 SGHTA, CDR2 FQGNSA. The CDR3 contains 14 residues. Trimming took 1 base from V and 4 from J, leaving 8 bases between them. CDR3 region: CASSLGGMYNEQFF. CDR3 in DNA: TGTGCCAGCAGCTTAGGCGGGATGTACAATGAGCAGTTCTTC.

Within the sample, this clonotype is medium-sized. The CDR3 is CASSLAWTGLAGNNEQFF. In nucleotides, the CDR3 is TGCGCCAGCAGCTTGGCCTGGACGGGACTAGCGGGGAACAATGAGCAGTTCTTC. The V and J genes are TRBV5-1 and TRBJ2-1; 13 bases line up with TRBD2. The CDR3 extends over 18 amino acids. Trimming removed 0 bases from V and 5 bases from J; junction bases left unmatched: 8. Per germline, CDR1 SGHRS and CDR2 YFSETQ.

The genes are TRBV11-2 and TRBJ1-3; D uncertain. V lost 4 bases, J lost 0 bases, and 4 bases lay in between. The germline V gene has CDR1 SGHAT and CDR2 FQNNGV. This CDR3 spans 13 amino acids. The CDR3 sequence is CASSSNSGNTIYF. DNA for the CDR3: TGTGCCAGCAGCTCTAACTCTGGAAACACCATATATTTT.

This clonotype ranks as medium-sized. V usage is TRBV20-1 and J usage is TRBJ2-5; the match to TRBD2 covers 14 bases. The ends lost 3 bases at V and 1 base at J; junction bases unmatched: 1. This CDR3 region has 15 residues. CDR1 and CDR2 from the germline V gene are DFQATT and SNEGSKA (reference sequence). The DNA of the CDR3 is TGCAGTGCTAGGGGACTAGCGGGAGCCCAAGAGACCCAGTACTTC. Its protein product is CSARGLAGAQETQYF.

The rearrangement joins TRBV6-5 to TRBJ1-4, with D perhaps matching TRBD1 (6 bases). This CDR3 region has 14 residues. Germline V gene data show CDR1 as MNHEY and CDR2 as SVGAGI. V was clipped by 5 bases and J by 10 bases, with 17 bases between them. CDR3 sequence reads: CASSARGAGGKLFF. The CDR3, as DNA: TGTGCCAGCAGTGCCAGGGGAGCGGGCGGAAAACTGTTTTTT.

This clonotype has just a few counts. The chain couples TRBV6-2 or TRBV6-3 to TRBJ2-1, with D hard to call. The CDR3 sequence is 15 residues long. The V gene's germline CDR1 is MNHEY and CDR2 SVGEGT. V was cut by 8 bases and J by 4 bases, with 18 bases left in between. CDR3 residues: CASEDRPPRYNEQFF. The DNA for the CDR3 is TGTGCCAGCGAGGACCGCCCTCCCAGATACAATGAGCAGTTCTTC.

By share of the sample, this clonotype is medium-sized. This chain joins TRBV28 and TRBJ1-2; possible D gene TRBD1, 5 bases. This CDR3 has 11 amino acids. V was clipped by 8 bases and J by 8 bases, with 12 bases between them. Germline values: CDR1 MDHEN, CDR2 SYDVKM. CDR3 nucleotides: TGTGCCAGCTCACGGGACCGAGGCTACACCTTC. Amino acid sequence: CASSRDRGYTF.

V is TRBV5-1 and J is TRBJ1-1; 7 positions match TRBD1. This CDR3 region has 14 residues. Germline V gene data show CDR1 as SGHRS and CDR2 as YFSETQ. Losses at the gene ends were 0 bases for V and 5 bases for J; bases not matched to a gene: 4. For the CDR3, the DNA is TGCGCCAGCAGCTTGGAACAGGGGACGACTGAAGCTTTCTTT. Translating it yields CASSLEQGTTEAFF.

V usage is TRBV24-1 and J usage is TRBJ2-7; D is possibly TRBD2 (5 bases). CDR1 and CDR2 from the germline V gene are KGHDR and SFDVKD. Trimming shortened V by 5 bases and J by 7 bases, and 20 bases separated the two germline ends. The CDR3 has 15 residues. In DNA, the CDR3 is TGTGCCACCAGTGGCTACGCAGGACTCCCCTGGGAGCAGTACGTC. Translating it yields CATSGYAGLPWEQYV.

Judged by abundance, this clonotype is medium-sized. For the CDR3, the DNA is TGTGCCAGCAGTGAAGCGAGACAAAGCAATCAGCCCCAGCATTTT. It specifies CASSEARQSNQPQHF. This chain connects TRBV2 to TRBJ1-5, with D unclear. Germline CDR1 and CDR2: SNHLY and FYNNEI. Deletions cut 0 bases from V and 1 base from J, with 7 bases between. This CDR3 comprises 15 residues.

The chain uses TRBV28 and TRBJ1-5; D uncertain. The length of the CDR3 is 16 residues. Per the germline V gene, CDR1 is MDHEN and CDR2 is SYDVKM. Trimming stripped 7 bases from V and 1 base from J, with 17 bases between. For the CDR3, the DNA is TGTGCCAGCACCACCCTTGGGTCAGAGAGCAATCAGCCCCAGCATTTT. Amino acid sequence: CASTTLGSESNQPQHF.

This clonotype was recorded a few times. The chain carries TRBV10-3 and TRBJ2-5; D is perhaps TRBD1 or TRBD2 (5 bases each). CDR1 is ENHRY and CDR2 is SYGVKD in the germline V gene. Between the trimmed V and J ends, which lost 4 bases and 4 bases, there was a span of 16 bases. The CDR3 covers 15 residues. The CDR3 DNA reads as TGTGCCATCAGTGCACACACCCCCGGGGCAGAGACCCAGTACTTC. Amino acid sequence: CAISAHTPGAETQYF.

This clonotype was seen at least ten times. The chain recombines TRBV7-2 with TRBJ2-1, with 10 bases matching TRBD2. Trimming removed 2 bases from V and 10 bases from J; junction bases left unmatched: 5. Germline CDR1 and CDR2: SGHTA and FQGNSA. CDR3 length: 14 residues. The CDR3 is CASSLRLAGSEQFF. CDR3 DNA: TGTGCCAGCAGCTTACGACTAGCGGGTAGCGAGCAGTTCTTC.

Within the sample, this clonotype is medium-sized (0.01 to 0.1%). The chain recombines TRBV7-9 with TRBJ2-5; D may be TRBD1 (6 bases). Germline CDR1 reads SEHNR; CDR2 reads FQNEAQ (reference sequence). V was trimmed by 4 bases and J by 2 bases, leaving 17 bases between them. There are 16 residues in the CDR3. The CDR3 DNA reads as TGTGCCAGCAGCTCTACCCGACAGGACCAACAAGAGACCCAGTACTTC. Its protein product is CASSSTRQDQQETQYF.

Within the sample, this clonotype is medium-sized (0.01 to 0.1%). This chain connects TRBV18 to TRBJ2-7; D is uncertain. CDR1 and CDR2 from the germline V gene are KGHSH and LQKENI. This CDR3 has 13 amino acids. Trimming took off 2 bases at V and 1 base at J, with 6 bases between the two ends. CDR3 in amino acids: CASSPDTSYEQYV. The CDR3 DNA reads as TGTGCCAGCTCACCAGACACGTCCTACGAGCAGTACGTC.

In its sample, this clonotype ranks as medium-sized (0.01 to 0.1%). This sequence joins TRBV9 and TRBJ2-2; either TRBD1 or TRBD2 may fit D (7 bases each). This CDR3 spans 19 amino acids. Per the germline V gene, CDR1 is SGDLS and CDR2 is YYNGEE. Trimming stripped 4 bases from V and 3 bases from J, with 25 bases between. This chain's CDR3 is CASSPRQGGGSLHTGELFF. DNA of the CDR3: TGTGCCAGCAGCCCCCGACAGGGAGGCGGGAGTCTACACACCGGGGAGCTGTTTTTT.

At least ten counts were recorded for this clonotype. The genes are TRBV3-1 and TRBJ2-7; tentatively, D is TRBD2 (5 bases). The V end lost 5 bases, the J end lost 6 bases, and 14 bases lay between the germline ends. Germline-derived CDR1 and CDR2 are LGHDT and YNNKEL (reference sequence). The length of the CDR3 is 13 residues. The CDR3 coding sequence is TGTGCCAGCAGCTTCCTTCTAGGGAGCGAGCAGTACGTC. Translating it yields CASSFLLGSEQYV.

This clonotype is labeled as medium-sized. V and J are TRBV29-1 and TRBJ2-7; either TRBD1 or TRBD2 may fit D (5 bases each). CDR3 length: 12 residues. Germline V gene data show CDR1 as SQVTM and CDR2 as ANQGSEA. Trimming took 6 bases from V and 6 from J, leaving 15 bases between them. CDR3 protein: CSVRGAGGEQYF. The CDR3 nucleotides read TGCAGCGTCAGAGGTGCTGGGGGCGAGCAGTACTTC.